The 6 T cell receptor beta chains reported below all come from one sample, sequenced in a study of CD8+ T cells in alopecia areata. Extraction and reverse transcription of RNA yielded cDNA as the sequencing template. Using immunoSEQ multiplex PCR, the repertoire was profiled, and TCRdb retains in-frame clones only, with some absent. Among roughly 130,000 clones listed, roughly three fifths were seen once. The sequenced sample was CD4+ T cells sorted from blood, obtained at week 0. The receptors were gathered from a human donor with alopecia areata.

The chain is built from TRBV5-4 and TRBJ2-3; D is undetermined. CDR1 and CDR2 (germline): SGHNT, YYREEE (reference sequence). This CDR3 is 14 amino acids long. V lost 0 bases and J lost 4, with 9 bases in between. In DNA form, the CDR3 reads TGTGCCAGCAGCTTGGTCAGTAGGCCAGATACGCAGTATTTT. Protein product: CASSLVSRPDTQYF.

The rearrangement joins TRBV29-1 to TRBJ2-5; 8 nucleotides match TRBD2. The CDR3 has 13 residues. The trim removed 4 bases at V and 2 bases at J, leaving 3 bases unmatched. Germline CDR1 and CDR2: SQVTM and ANQGSEA. The DNA for the CDR3 is TGCAGCGTTGGTCGGGGGGGTCAAGAGACCCAGTACTTC. It codes for CSVGRGGQETQYF.

There are a few counts of this clone. V gene TRBV5-6 combines with J gene TRBJ2-7, with D possibly called TRBD1 or TRBD2 (5 bases each). CDR3 length: 14 amino acids. Deletions cut 3 bases from V and 4 bases from J, with 14 bases between. Germline V gene sequence: CDR1 SGHDT, CDR2 YYEEEE. As DNA, the CDR3 is TGTGCCAGCAGCTGGGGACGCGGTGGATACGAGCAGTACTTC. It yields the protein CASSWGRGGYEQYF.

This rearrangement joins TRBV14 to TRBJ2-7; TRBD1 aligns across 9 bases. The CDR3 runs 15 residues. Unmatched junction bases numbered 7, after V lost 3 bases and J lost 4 bases. Germline CDR1 reads SGHDN; CDR2 reads FVKESK. In DNA, the CDR3 is TGTGCCAGCAGCCAGCCCGGGACAGGGCTATACGAGCAGTACTTC. Encoded protein: CASSQPGTGLYEQYF.

The CDR3: CASSPQGWGTQYF. DNA for the CDR3: TGTGCCAGCAGCCCACAGGGATGGGGGACCCAGTACTTC. V gene TRBV25-1 combines with J gene TRBJ2-5; TRBD1 might be the D (6 bases). The V end lost 6 bases, the J end lost 7 bases, and 15 bases lay between the germline ends. Germline V gives CDR1 MGHDK, CDR2 SYGVNS. CDR3 length equals 13 residues.

The chain combines TRBV29-1 with TRBJ2-3, with unresolved D. Trimming stripped 4 bases from V and 4 bases from J, with 9 bases between. CDR1 and CDR2 from the germline V gene are SQVTM and ANQGSEA. This CDR3 is 12 amino acids long. The CDR3 loop is CSVVQSSDTQYF. The CDR3 nucleotides read TGCAGCGTTGTACAGAGCTCAGATACGCAGTATTTT.